This is a list of T cell receptor beta chains from one sample in a study of blood T cell repertoires in COVID-19. Assay used: immunoSEQ multiplex PCR; TCRdb lists only in-frame clones, some missing. The table records about 400,000 clones, more than 75% of them present only once. The sequencing sample was made of PBMCs or T cells enriched from blood (not recorded which). The source of these receptors is a man aged 40-55 years in a cohort exposed to, infected with or recovered from COVID-19 (not recorded which). The CDR3 runs from the conserved cysteine through the conserved F or W. Fields, in order: CDR3 DNA, CDR3 protein, clone size, D gene, V gene, CDR3 length, J gene. D genes are given only for firm matches. Clone size is given for some rows only: seen once, a few or many times, or a class if the clone is expanded.

TGTGCCAGTAGTGAGGAATATAGCAATCAGCCCCAGCATTTT	CASSEEYSNQPQHF	NA	NA	TRBV19	14	TRBJ1-5
TGTGCCAGCAGACTGCAAGCCGGGACAGCCTACACCTTC	CASRLQAGTAYTF	few	TRBD1	TRBV6-5	13	TRBJ1-2
TGTGCCAGTAGTACTAGCGGGAGGCCCTTCGAGCAGTACTTC	CASSTSGRPFEQYF	NA	TRBD2	TRBV19	14	TRBJ2-7
TGTGCCAGTAGTATCGGGACAGCTAATGAAAAACTGTTTTTT	CASSIGTANEKLFF	NA	TRBD1	TRBV19	14	TRBJ1-4
TGTGCCAGTAGTATAGGTCCGGGACAGAAAAGGGAGACCCAGTACTTC	CASSIGPGQKRETQYF	NA	TRBD1	TRBV19	16	TRBJ2-5
TGTGCCAGCAGCTCGACTAGCTACGAGCAGTACTTC	CASSSTSYEQYF	once	NA	TRBV7-9	12	TRBJ2-7
TGTGCCAGCACCCGACCGGGTACCTACGAGCAGTACTTC	CASTRPGTYEQYF	NA	NA	TRBV6-5	13	TRBJ2-7
TGTGCCAGTAGTATTTACAGGGGCGCCGACAATCAGCCCCAGCATTTT	CASSIYRGADNQPQHF	NA	TRBD1	TRBV19	16	TRBJ1-5
TGTGCCAGCAGTATCACAGCGGACACCGGGGAGCTGTTTTTT	CASSITADTGELFF	NA	NA	TRBV27	14	TRBJ2-2
TGTGCCAGCAGCCGACTAGCGGGAGTTACCGGGGAGCTGTTTTTT	CASSRLAGVTGELFF	NA	TRBD2	TRBV7-9	15	TRBJ2-2
TGTGCCAGCAGCTTACCGGGACAGGGGGCCACTGAAGCTTTCTTT	CASSLPGQGATEAFF	NA	TRBD1	TRBV5-8	15	TRBJ1-1
TGTGCCAGCAGCCTATACGCGACAGGACTGGGCGGGGAGCTGTTTTTT	CASSLYATGLGGELFF	few	NA	TRBV7-2	16	TRBJ2-2
TGTGCCAGCAGTCCTTCACGAGGGATCAATTCACCCCTCCACTTT	CASSPSRGINSPLHF	NA	NA	TRBV28	15	TRBJ1-6
TGTGCCAGCAGCAATACAGGGAACTTAAATGAGCAGTTCTTC	CASSNTGNLNEQFF	few	NA	TRBV2	14	TRBJ2-1
TGTGCCAGTAGTATATCGGTGGCAGATACGCAGTATTTT	CASSISVADTQYF	NA	NA	TRBV19	13	TRBJ2-3
TGTGCCAGCAGAAATACACTAGCGGGAGGGAGGAATGAGCAGTTCTTC	CASRNTLAGGRNEQFF	once	TRBD2	TRBV27	16	TRBJ2-1
TGCGCCAGCAGTGAGGGGACTAGGGGGAGAGATACGCAGTATTTT	CASSEGTRGRDTQYF	few	TRBD2	TRBV10-1	15	TRBJ2-3
TGCAGCGTTGAAGCTGACTACTACAATGAGCAGTTCTTC	CSVEADYYNEQFF	NA	NA	TRBV29-1	13	TRBJ2-1
TGTGCCTGGAGTCCCAATGACAGGGGGCAGAACACTGAAGCTTTCTTT	CAWSPNDRGQNTEAFF	NA	TRBD1	TRBV30	16	TRBJ1-1
TGTGCCAGCAGCCGGGTTGGTAGCGGGAGCTACGAGCAGTACTTC	CASSRVGSGSYEQYF	NA	TRBD2	TRBV5-8	15	TRBJ2-7
TGCGCCAGCAGCCCGGGTAGGACAGTTTTCGGTAATGAAAAACTGTTTTTT	CASSPGRTVFGNEKLFF	NA	NA	TRBV5-1	17	TRBJ1-4
TGTGCCAGCAGTTTTTTATTGGGACTAGCGGGAGTGGTCGACGAGCAGTACTTC	CASSFLLGLAGVVDEQYF	NA	TRBD2	TRBV28	18	TRBJ2-7
TGTGCCAGTACCTTTGGGGCACAAGAAAACATTCAGTACTTC	CASTFGAQENIQYF	once	NA	TRBV19	14	TRBJ2-4
TGTGCCGCTCATGGGACACCTAATGAAAAACTGTTTTTT	CAAHGTPNEKLFF	NA	NA	TRBV10-3	13	TRBJ1-4
TGTGCCACACACCGGGACTTCAATCAGCCCCAGCATTTT	CATHRDFNQPQHF	NA	NA	TRBV10-3	13	TRBJ1-5
TGTGCCAGCAGCCATGGGACAGGGATTACACCCCTCCACTTT	CASSHGTGITPLHF	NA	TRBD1	TRBV3-1/TRBV3-2	14	TRBJ1-6
TGTGCCAGCAGTTCACAGGGGGCGAAAAACTATGGCTACACCTTC	CASSSQGAKNYGYTF	few	TRBD1	TRBV2	15	TRBJ1-2
TGTGCCAGCAGCTTAGCTCAGGATGTCAATGAGCAGTTCTTC	CASSLAQDVNEQFF	NA	NA	TRBV7-9	14	TRBJ2-1
TGTGCCAGCAGCTTAGGGAGCGAATTAGGCGAGCAGTACTTC	CASSLGSELGEQYF	NA	NA	TRBV7-9	14	TRBJ2-7
TGTGCCAGTAGTGGAAGGGGGAGCTCCTACAATGAGCAGTTCTTC	CASSGRGSSYNEQFF	NA	NA	TRBV19	15	TRBJ2-1
TGTGCCAGCAGCATGGCCAGGAATCAGCCCCAGCATTTT	CASSMARNQPQHF	NA	NA	TRBV27	13	TRBJ1-5
TGTGCCAGCTCACCGGGGCAGACGAACACTGAAGCTTTCTTT	CASSPGQTNTEAFF	NA	NA	TRBV18	14	TRBJ1-1
TGTGCCACCAGACGACTTCCTGGGACTAGCGGGTTTGGAGATACGCAGTATTTT	CATRRLPGTSGFGDTQYF	once	TRBD2	TRBV27	18	TRBJ2-3
TGCAGCGTTGGGACAGGGGGTAGGACCTACGAGCAGTACTTC	CSVGTGGRTYEQYF	NA	TRBD1	TRBV29-1	14	TRBJ2-7
TGTGCCAGTAGTATCCGCGGGAGCTCCTACAATGAGCAGTTCTTC	CASSIRGSSYNEQFF	NA	TRBD2	TRBV19	15	TRBJ2-1
TGTGCCAGCAGTTATGGGGGACAGAAAGGAGAGACCCAGTACTTC	CASSYGGQKGETQYF	NA	TRBD1	TRBV6-5	15	TRBJ2-5
TGTGCCAGTAGCCAACAGCGGCGCACTGAAGCTTTCTTT	CASSQQRRTEAFF	NA	NA	TRBV19	13	TRBJ1-1
TGTGCCAGTAGTACGATAGGGGACAGGGGGCTGCTCACCGGGGAGCTGTTTTTT	CASSTIGDRGLLTGELFF	NA	TRBD1	TRBV19	18	TRBJ2-2
TGCGCCAGCAGCTTGGCCGGGACAGCGGACGGCTACACCTTC	CASSLAGTADGYTF	NA	TRBD1	TRBV5-1	14	TRBJ1-2
TGTGCCAGCAGCTTCAGGACTAGCGGGAGCTTAGATACGCAGTATTTT	CASSFRTSGSLDTQYF	NA	TRBD2	TRBV13	16	TRBJ2-3
TGTGCCAGTAGTACAGGGACTTTCAATCAGCCCCAGCATTTT	CASSTGTFNQPQHF	NA	NA	TRBV19	14	TRBJ1-5
TGTGCCAGCAGCTCCGTGGCGGGCACAGATACGCAGTATTTT	CASSSVAGTDTQYF	NA	NA	TRBV7-9	14	TRBJ2-3
TGTGCCAGTAGTCCTTGGGACAGGGGCTACGAGCAGTACTTC	CASSPWDRGYEQYF	NA	TRBD1	TRBV19	14	TRBJ2-7
TGCGCCAGCAGCAGCTTGGGGGCGGGAGCCAAAAACATTCAGTACTTC	CASSSLGAGAKNIQYF	NA	NA	TRBV5-1	16	TRBJ2-4
TGCGCCAGCACCCCGACAGGGGGAACCTACGAGCAGTACTTC	CASTPTGGTYEQYF	NA	TRBD1	TRBV5-1	14	TRBJ2-7